This TCR beta chain was observed in a study of OX40 agonist ivuxolimab in advanced cancers. Study in general: In this cohort, patients received ivuxolimab, an agonistic anti-OX40 (CD134) antibody. Age averaged around 59 years (range roughly 23 to 90), and about 86% were male. The dose-escalation group included hepatocellular carcinoma, melanoma, renal cell carcinoma and head and neck cancer.

The assay was immunoSEQ multiplex PCR, and TCRdb's table has in-frame clones only and misses some. The data contain 95,000 to 100,000 clones, 84% of them singletons. Concerning this clone: What it binds is not known.

Study-wide results and limits: Clonal expansion from baseline to week 6 occurred in both CD4+ and CD8+ T cells.

Source: CD4+ or CD8+ T cells sorted from blood, taken in a trial of the OX40 agonist ivuxolimab. The TCR originated in an adult with an advanced solid tumor such as melanoma, head and neck, liver or kidney cancer.

The CDR3 DNA sequence: TGTGCCAGCACCCAATCGCCGCGTATCTATGGCTACACCTTC. Translated, it gives CASTQSPRIYGYTF. The genes are TRBV6-5 and TRBJ1-2, with D uncertain. The V gene lost 7 bases and the J gene lost 4 bases, with 16 bases spanning the gap. Germline CDR1 is MNHEY and CDR2 is SVGAGI. CDR3 length equals 14 residues.